This paragraph covers one T cell receptor beta chain sequence. This record comes from a study of blood T cell repertoires in COVID-19. The ends lost 5 bases at V and 4 bases at J; junction bases unmatched: 12. Germline-derived CDR1 and CDR2 are PRHDT and FYEKMQ (reference sequence). The CDR3 covers 18 residues. Clones were read by immunoSEQ multiplex PCR, and TCRdb kept only the in-frame ones, dropping some. This sample has a few hundred thousand clones, with around nine tenths found just once. Sequencing was done on a sample of PBMCs or T cells enriched from blood (not recorded which). This chain joins TRBV13 and TRBJ2-2; 11 bases are shared with TRBD2. This receptor was identified in a woman between 45 and 60 years old who had recovered from COVID-19. Here the CDR3 reads CASSPSTQTSGVTGELFF. The CDR3 DNA reads as TGTGCCAGCAGCCCATCGACCCAGACTAGCGGGGTCACCGGGGAGCTGTTTTTT.